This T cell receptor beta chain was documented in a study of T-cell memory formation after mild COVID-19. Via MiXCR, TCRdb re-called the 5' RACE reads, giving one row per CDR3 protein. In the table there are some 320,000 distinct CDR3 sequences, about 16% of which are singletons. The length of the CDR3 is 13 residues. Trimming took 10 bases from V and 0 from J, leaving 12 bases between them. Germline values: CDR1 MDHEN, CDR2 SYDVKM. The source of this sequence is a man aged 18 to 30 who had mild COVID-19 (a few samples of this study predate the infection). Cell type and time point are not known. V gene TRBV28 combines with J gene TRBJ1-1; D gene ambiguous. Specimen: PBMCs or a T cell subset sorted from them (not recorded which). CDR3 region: CATTRNLNTEAFF. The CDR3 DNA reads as TGTGCCACTACAAGGAACCTGAACACTGAAGCTTTCTTT. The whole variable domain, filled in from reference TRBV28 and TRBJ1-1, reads DVKVTQSSRYLVKRTGEKVFLECVQDMDHENMFWYRQDPGLGLRLIYFSYDVKMKEKGDIPEGYSVSREKKERFSLILESASTNQTSMYLCATTRNLNTEAFFGQGTRLTVV.